This TCR beta chain was recorded in a study of cytomegalovirus exposure and HLA in healthy donors. V gave up 6 bases and J gave up 6 bases; unmatched junction bases: 16. Germline CDR1 PRHDT, CDR2 FYEKMQ (reference sequence). The CDR3 is made up of 17 amino acids. For this clone: The target antigen is unknown.

Whole-study results and caveats: Most sequenced TCRs were rare (though some public TCRs occurred in many donors).

The PCR made use of 60 Vbeta and 13 Jbeta primers. Assay used: immunoSEQ multiplex PCR; TCRdb lists only in-frame clones, some missing. The table includes over 150,000 clones, approximately 76% detected once. V usage is TRBV13 and J usage is TRBJ2-5, with 10 bases that match TRBD2. This receptor was taken from a woman between 18 and 29 years old in good health and CMV-seropositive. The sample consisted of PBMCs. CDR3 sequence reads: CASSFKGAGGLPKTQYF. The CDR3 DNA is TGTGCCAGCAGTTTTAAGGGAGCGGGGGGGCTTCCGAAGACCCAGTACTTC.